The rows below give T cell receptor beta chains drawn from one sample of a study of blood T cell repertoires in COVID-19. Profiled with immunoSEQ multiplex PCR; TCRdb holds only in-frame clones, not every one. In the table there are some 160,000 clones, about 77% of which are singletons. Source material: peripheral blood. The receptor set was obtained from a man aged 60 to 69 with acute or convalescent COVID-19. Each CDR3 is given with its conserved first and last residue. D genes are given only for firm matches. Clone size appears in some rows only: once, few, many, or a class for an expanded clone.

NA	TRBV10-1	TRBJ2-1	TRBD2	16	TGCGCCAGCAGTACCGGGACTAGCGGATACAGAGGTGAGCAGTTCTTC	CASSTGTSGYRGEQFF
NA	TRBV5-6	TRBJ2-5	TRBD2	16	TGTGCCAGCAGCCCGGGACTAGCGGGGAACCAAGAGACCCAGTACTTC	CASSPGLAGNQETQYF
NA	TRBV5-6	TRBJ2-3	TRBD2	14	TGTGCCAGCAGCTTGGGGACTAGAACAGATACGCAGTATTTT	CASSLGTRTDTQYF
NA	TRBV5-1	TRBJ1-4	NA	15	TGCGCCAGCAGCTTAAGGACAGCAACTAATGAAAAACTGTTTTTT	CASSLRTATNEKLFF
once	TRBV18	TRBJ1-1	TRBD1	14	TGTGCCAGCTCGTTCGGACAGGGGGCCACTGAAGCTTTCTTT	CASSFGQGATEAFF
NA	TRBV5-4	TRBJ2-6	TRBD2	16	TGTGCCAGCCCCGGGACTAGCAGCTCTGGGGCCAACGTCCTGACTTTC	CASPGTSSSGANVLTF
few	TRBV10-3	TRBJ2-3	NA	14	TGTGCCATCAGTGAGAGGGGAAGCACAGATACGCAGTATTTT	CAISERGSTDTQYF
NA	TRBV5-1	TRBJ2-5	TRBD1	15	TGCGCCAGCAGCTTTCAGGGGGCTTCCCAAGAGACCCAGTACTTC	CASSFQGASQETQYF
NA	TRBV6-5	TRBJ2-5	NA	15	TGTGCCAGCAGTTTTACAGGGTCTCGAATAGAGACCCAGTACTTC	CASSFTGSRIETQYF
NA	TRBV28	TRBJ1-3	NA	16	TGTGCCAGCACCGGCGGGGGGGGGCCCTCTGGAAACACCATATATTTT	CASTGGGGPSGNTIYF